These T cell receptor beta chains were read from a single sample in a study of identical twins. Each CDR3 protein gets one entry after TCRdb re-called the 5' RACE reads with MiXCR. The top ten hold 0.4% to 0.6% of the sample, which has 450,000 to 600,000 distinct CDR3 sequences, approximately 20% seen once. These records were also assigned to another study, of yellow fever vaccine responses in identical twins.

Sequencing was carried out using CD4+ T cells sorted from blood. These receptors were obtained from a woman in her late teens or twenties in good health. The CDR3 runs from the conserved cysteine through the conserved F or W. A D gene is named only where the DNA matches it firmly. Clone size is not always given. Where it is, it says once, few, many or a class for expanded clones.

>TRBJ1-1|NA|TRBV6-1|TRBD1|15
TGTGCCAGCAGTGACCTCGGGACAGTGGGAACTGAAGCTTTCTTT
CASSDLGTVGTEAFF
>TRBJ2-1|few|TRBV20-1|NA|16
TGCAGTGCTCCTCGGTCCTGGACGGTACAATACGATGAGCAGTTCTTC
CSAPRSWTVQYDEQFF
>TRBJ2-7|few|TRBV18|TRBD2|13
TGTGCCAGCGTCAAGCGGGAGACCCACGAGCAGTACTTC
CASVKRETHEQYF
>TRBJ1-3|few|TRBV12-3/TRBV12-4|NA|16
TGTGCCAGCAGCCCCGGTGGTACTCTGTCGGGAAACACCATATATTTT
CASSPGGTLSGNTIYF
>TRBJ1-2|few|TRBV12-3/TRBV12-4|TRBD1|13
TGTGCCAGCAGTTGGGGACAGATCTATGGCTACACCTTC
CASSWGQIYGYTF
>TRBJ1-1|many|TRBV5-1|NA|14
TGCGCCAGCAGCTTGGGGGGTACTTCGTCTGAAGCTTTCTTT
CASSLGGTSSEAFF
>TRBJ2-2|NA|TRBV15|TRBD2|16
TGTGCCACCAGCAGTCCCGGGAGGGGACGCACCGGGGAGCTGTTTTTT
CATSSPGRGRTGELFF
>TRBJ2-1|NA|TRBV6-5|TRBD2|18
TGTGCCAGCAGTACTATTAGATGGAGCGGGGGGTCCTACAATGAGCAGTTCTTC
CASSTIRWSGGSYNEQFF
>TRBJ2-5|NA|TRBV18|NA|15
TGTGCCAGCTCACCACCGCCCGGGTCTAGAGAGACCCAGTACTTC
CASSPPPGSRETQYF
>TRBJ2-3|NA|TRBV4-1|NA|15
TGCGCCAGCAGCCCAGGGCCAGGGCGCACAGATACGCAGTATTTT
CASSPGPGRTDTQYF
>TRBJ2-3|few|TRBV12-3/TRBV12-4|NA|16
TGTGCCAGCAGCTCACCCCGGGAAGGGGGAGAAGATACGCAGTATTTT
CASSSPREGGEDTQYF
>TRBJ2-1|NA|TRBV6-5|NA|15
TGTGCCAGCAGTTATCCAGCGGCCCCCCGCGATGAGCAGTTCTTC
CASSYPAAPRDEQFF
>TRBJ2-3|NA|TRBV9|TRBD2|17
TGTGCCAGCAGCATCGGGATGGGACTAGCGGGAGTAGATACGCAGTATTTT
CASSIGMGLAGVDTQYF
>TRBJ2-3|NA|TRBV4-1|NA|13
TGCGCCAGCAGCCACCTCAGAACAGATACGCAGTATTTT
CASSHLRTDTQYF
>TRBJ2-1|NA|TRBV11-1|NA|20
TGTGCCAGCAGCCGATCCTTTCGGGGACTCCTTCCCAGCTCCTACAATGAGCAGTTCTTC
CASSRSFRGLLPSSYNEQFF
>TRBJ1-6|few|TRBV28|NA|14
TGTGCCAGCAGTTTTGGGGGTAGGGATTCACCCCTCCACTTT
CASSFGGRDSPLHF